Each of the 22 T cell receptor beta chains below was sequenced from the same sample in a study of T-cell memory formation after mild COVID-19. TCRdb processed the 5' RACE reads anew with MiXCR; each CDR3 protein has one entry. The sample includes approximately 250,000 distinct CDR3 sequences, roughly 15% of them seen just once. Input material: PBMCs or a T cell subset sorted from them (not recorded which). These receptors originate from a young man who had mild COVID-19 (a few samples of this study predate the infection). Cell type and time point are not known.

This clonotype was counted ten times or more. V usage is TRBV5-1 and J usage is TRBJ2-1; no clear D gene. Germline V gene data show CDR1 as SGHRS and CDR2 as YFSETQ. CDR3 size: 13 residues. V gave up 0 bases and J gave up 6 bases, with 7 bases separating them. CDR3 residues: CASSLEASNEQFF. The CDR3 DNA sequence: TGCGCCAGCAGCTTGGAGGCCTCCAATGAGCAGTTCTTC.

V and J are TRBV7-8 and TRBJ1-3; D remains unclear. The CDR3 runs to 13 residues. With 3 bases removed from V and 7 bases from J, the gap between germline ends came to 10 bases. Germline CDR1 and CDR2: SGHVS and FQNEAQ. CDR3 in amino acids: CASSLIGGNTIYF. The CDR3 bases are TGTGCCAGCAGCTTGATTGGTGGGAACACCATATATTTT.

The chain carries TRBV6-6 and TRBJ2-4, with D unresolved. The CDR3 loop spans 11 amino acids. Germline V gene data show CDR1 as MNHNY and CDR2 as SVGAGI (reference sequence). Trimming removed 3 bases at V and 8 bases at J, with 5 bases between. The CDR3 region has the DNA TGTGCCAGCAGTTATCGGGACATTCAGTACTTC. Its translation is CASSYRDIQYF.

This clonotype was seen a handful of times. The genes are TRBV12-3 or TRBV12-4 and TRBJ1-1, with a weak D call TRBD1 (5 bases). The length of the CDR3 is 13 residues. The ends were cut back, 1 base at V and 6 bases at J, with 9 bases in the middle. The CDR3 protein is CASSLGGFAEAFF. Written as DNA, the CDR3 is TGTGCCAGCAGTTTAGGGGGCTTTGCTGAAGCTTTCTTT.

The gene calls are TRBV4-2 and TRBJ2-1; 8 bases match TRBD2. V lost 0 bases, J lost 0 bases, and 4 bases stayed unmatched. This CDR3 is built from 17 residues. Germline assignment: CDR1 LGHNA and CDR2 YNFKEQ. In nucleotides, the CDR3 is TGTGCCAGCAGCCAAGAACCGGGGGGGAGCTCCTACAATGAGCAGTTCTTC. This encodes CASSQEPGGSSYNEQFF.

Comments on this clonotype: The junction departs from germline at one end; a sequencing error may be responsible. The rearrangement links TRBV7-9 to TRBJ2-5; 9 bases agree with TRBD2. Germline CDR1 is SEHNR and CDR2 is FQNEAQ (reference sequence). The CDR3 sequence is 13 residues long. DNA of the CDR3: TGTGCCAGCAGCTTAGGAGCGGGGGGCGCCGGTGGCTTC. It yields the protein CASSLGAGGAGGF.

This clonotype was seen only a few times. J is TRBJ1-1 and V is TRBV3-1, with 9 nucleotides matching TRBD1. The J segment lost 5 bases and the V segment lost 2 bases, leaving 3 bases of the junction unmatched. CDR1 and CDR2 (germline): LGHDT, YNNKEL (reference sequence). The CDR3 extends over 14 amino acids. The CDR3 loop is CASSQTGGRTEAFF. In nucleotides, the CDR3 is TGTGCCAGCAGCCAAACAGGGGGCCGTACTGAAGCTTTCTTT.

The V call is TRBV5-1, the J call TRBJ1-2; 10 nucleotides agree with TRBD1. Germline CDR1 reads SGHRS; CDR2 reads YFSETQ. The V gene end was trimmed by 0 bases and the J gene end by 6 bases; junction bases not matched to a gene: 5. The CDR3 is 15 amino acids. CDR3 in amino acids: CASSLEGQGPDGYTF. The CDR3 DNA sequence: TGCGCCAGCAGCTTGGAGGGACAGGGGCCGGATGGCTACACCTTC. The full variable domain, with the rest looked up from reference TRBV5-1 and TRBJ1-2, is KAGVTQTPRYLIKTRGQQVTLSCSPISGHRSVSWYQQTPGQGLQFLFEYFSETQRNKGNFPGRFSGRQFSNSRSEMNVSTLELGDSALYLCASSLEGQGPDGYTFGSGTRLTVV.

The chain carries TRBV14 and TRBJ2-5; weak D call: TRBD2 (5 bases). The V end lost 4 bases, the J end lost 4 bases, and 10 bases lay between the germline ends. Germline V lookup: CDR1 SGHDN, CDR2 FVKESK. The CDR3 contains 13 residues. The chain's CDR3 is CASSPARAETQYF. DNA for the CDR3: TGTGCCAGCAGCCCTGCGCGGGCAGAGACCCAGTACTTC.

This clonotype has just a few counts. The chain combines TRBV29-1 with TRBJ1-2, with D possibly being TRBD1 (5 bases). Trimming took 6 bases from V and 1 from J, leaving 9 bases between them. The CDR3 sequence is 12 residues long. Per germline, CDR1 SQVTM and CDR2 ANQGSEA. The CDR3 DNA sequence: TGCAGCGTAGAGACAGATAACTATGGCTACACCTTC. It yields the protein CSVETDNYGYTF.

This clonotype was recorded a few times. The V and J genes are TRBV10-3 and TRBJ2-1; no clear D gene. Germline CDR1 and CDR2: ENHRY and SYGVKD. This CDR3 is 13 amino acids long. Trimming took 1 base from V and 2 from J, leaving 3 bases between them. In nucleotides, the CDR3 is TGTGCCATCAGTGAGTGGCCCTACAATGAGCAGTTCTTC. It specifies CAISEWPYNEQFF.

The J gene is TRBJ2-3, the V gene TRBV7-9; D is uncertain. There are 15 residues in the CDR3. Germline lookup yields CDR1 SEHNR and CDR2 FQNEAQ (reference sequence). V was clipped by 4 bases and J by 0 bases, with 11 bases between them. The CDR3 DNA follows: TGTGCCAGCAGCTGGCTATCTATTAGCACAGATACGCAGTATTTT. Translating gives CASSWLSISTDTQYF.

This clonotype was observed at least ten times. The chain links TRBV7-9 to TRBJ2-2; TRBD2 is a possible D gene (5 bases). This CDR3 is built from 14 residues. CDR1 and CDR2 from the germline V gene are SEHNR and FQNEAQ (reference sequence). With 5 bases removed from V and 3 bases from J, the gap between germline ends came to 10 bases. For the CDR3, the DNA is TGTGCCAGCAGCGCGGGTGTTTACACCGGGGAGCTGTTTTTT. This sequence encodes CASSAGVYTGELFF.

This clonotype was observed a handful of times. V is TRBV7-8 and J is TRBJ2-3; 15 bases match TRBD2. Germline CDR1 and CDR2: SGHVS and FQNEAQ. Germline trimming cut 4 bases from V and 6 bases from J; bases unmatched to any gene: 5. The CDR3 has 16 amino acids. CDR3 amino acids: CASSSRTSGGVDTQYF. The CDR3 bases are TGTGCCAGCAGCTCCCGGACTAGCGGGGGGGTCGATACGCAGTATTTT.

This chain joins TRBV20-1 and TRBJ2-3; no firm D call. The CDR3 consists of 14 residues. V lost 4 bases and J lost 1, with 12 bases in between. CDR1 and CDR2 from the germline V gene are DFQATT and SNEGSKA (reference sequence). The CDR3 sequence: CSATAPLGTDTQYF. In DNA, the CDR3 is TGCAGTGCTACCGCCCCCTTAGGCACAGATACGCAGTATTTT.

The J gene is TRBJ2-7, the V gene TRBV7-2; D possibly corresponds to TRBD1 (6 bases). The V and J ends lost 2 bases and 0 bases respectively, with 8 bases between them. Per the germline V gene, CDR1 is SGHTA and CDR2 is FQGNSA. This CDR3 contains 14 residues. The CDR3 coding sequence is TGTGCCAGCAGCTTATTAGGGGGCTCCTACGAGCAGTACTTC. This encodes CASSLLGGSYEQYF.

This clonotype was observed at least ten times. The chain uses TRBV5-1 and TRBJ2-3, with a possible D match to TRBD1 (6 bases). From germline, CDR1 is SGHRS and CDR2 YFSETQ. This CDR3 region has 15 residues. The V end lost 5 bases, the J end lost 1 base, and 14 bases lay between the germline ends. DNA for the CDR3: TGCGCCAGCAGTCGCTCAGGGGTCGGCACAGATACGCAGTATTTT. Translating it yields CASSRSGVGTDTQYF.

The CDR3 region is CASTSGTYINEQFF. DNA of the CDR3: TGTGCCAGCACCTCGGGGACTTATATCAATGAGCAGTTCTTC. The chain combines TRBV7-2 with TRBJ2-1; weak D call: TRBD2 (6 bases). In germline, CDR1 is SGHTA, CDR2 FQGNSA. This CDR3 is 14 amino acids long. Trimming cost V 7 bases and J 6 bases, with 16 bases left between them.

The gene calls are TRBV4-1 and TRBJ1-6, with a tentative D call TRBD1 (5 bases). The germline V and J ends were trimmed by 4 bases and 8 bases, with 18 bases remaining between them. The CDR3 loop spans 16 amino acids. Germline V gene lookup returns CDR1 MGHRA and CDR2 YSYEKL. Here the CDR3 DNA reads TGCGCCAGCAGCCGGGGAACCGGGACGGAGCATTCACCCCTCCACTTT. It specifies CASSRGTGTEHSPLHF.

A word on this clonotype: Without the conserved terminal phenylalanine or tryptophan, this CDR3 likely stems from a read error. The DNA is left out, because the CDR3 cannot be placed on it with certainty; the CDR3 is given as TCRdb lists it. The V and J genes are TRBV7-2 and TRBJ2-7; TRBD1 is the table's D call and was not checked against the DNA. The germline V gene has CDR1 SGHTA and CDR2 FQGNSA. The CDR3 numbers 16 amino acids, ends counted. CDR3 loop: CASSLFILGGTSQLYI.

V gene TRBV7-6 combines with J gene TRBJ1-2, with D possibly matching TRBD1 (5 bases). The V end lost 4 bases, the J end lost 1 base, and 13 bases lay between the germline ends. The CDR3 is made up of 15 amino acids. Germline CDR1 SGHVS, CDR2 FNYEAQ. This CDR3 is CASSSADTINYGYTF. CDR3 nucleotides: TGTGCCAGCAGCTCGGCGGACACAATTAACTATGGCTACACCTTC.

The CDR3 DNA reads as TGCAGTGCTAGAGTCCTTAGCGGGGGTGGTTTCTCCTACAATGAGCAGTTCTTC. Translation: CSARVLSGGGFSYNEQFF. This sequence joins TRBV20-1 and TRBJ2-1, with 9 bases that match TRBD2. Germline V gene lookup returns CDR1 DFQATT and CDR2 SNEGSKA (reference sequence). The CDR3 is made up of 18 amino acids. V lost 1 base and J lost 0; bases outside the gene matches: 10.